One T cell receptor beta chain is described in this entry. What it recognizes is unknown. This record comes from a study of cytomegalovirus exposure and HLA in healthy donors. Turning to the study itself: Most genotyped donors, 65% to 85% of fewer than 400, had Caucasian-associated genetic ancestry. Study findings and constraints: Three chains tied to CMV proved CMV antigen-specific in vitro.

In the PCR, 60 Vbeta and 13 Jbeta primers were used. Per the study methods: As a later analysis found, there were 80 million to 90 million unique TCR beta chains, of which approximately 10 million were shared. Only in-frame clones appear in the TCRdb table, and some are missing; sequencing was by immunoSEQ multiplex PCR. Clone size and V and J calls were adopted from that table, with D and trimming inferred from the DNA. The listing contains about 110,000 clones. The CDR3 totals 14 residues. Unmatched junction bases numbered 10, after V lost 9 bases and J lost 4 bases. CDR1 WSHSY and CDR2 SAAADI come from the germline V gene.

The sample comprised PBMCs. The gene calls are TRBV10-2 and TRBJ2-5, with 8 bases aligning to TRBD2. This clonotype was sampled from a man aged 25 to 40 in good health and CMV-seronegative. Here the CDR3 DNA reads TGCGCCAGTACCGGGGGGGCCTTGGGAGAGACCCAGTACTTC. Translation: CASTGGALGETQYF.